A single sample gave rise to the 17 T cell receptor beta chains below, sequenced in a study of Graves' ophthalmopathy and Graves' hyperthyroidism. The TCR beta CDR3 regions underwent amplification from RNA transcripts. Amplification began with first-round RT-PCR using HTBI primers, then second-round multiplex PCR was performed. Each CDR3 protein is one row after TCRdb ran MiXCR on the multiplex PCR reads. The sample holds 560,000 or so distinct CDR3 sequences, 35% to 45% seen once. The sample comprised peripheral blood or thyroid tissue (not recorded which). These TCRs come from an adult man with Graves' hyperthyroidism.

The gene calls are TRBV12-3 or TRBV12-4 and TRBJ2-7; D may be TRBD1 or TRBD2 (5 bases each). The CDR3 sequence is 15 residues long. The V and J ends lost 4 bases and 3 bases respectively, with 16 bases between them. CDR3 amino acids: CASSSVGPHLYEQYF. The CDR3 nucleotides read TGTGCCAGCAGTTCTGTGGGACCCCACCTCTACGAGCAGTACTTC.

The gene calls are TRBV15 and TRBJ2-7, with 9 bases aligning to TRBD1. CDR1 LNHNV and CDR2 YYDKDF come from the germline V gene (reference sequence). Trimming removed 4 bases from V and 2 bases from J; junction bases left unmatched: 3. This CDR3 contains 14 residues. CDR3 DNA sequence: TGTGCCACCAGCATCAGACAGGGGGCCTACGAGCAGTACTTC. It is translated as CATSIRQGAYEQYF.

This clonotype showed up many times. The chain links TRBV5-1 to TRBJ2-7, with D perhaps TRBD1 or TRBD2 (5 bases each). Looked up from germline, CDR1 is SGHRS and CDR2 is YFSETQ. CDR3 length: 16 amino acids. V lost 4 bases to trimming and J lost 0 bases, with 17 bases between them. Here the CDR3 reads CASSLGTDDPSYEQYF. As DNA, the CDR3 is TGCGCCAGCAGCCTGGGGACGGATGACCCCTCCTACGAGCAGTACTTC.

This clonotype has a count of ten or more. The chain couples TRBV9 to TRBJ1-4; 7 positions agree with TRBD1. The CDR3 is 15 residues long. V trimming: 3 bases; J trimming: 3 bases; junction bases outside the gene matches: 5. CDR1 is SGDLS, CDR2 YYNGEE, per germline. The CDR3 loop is CASSEGASPNEKLFF. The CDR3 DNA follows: TGTGCCAGCAGCGAGGGGGCCAGTCCTAATGAAAAACTGTTTTTT.

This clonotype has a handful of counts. The CDR3 loop is CASSIASGRARGELFF. CDR3 nucleotides: TGTGCCAGTAGTATTGCTAGCGGGAGGGCCCGCGGGGAGCTGTTTTTT. The genes are TRBV19 and TRBJ2-2; TRBD2 agrees at 12 bases. The CDR3 extends over 16 amino acids. J gave up 7 bases and V 3 bases, and 6 bases lay outside the gene matches. Per germline, CDR1 LNHDA and CDR2 SQIVND (reference sequence).

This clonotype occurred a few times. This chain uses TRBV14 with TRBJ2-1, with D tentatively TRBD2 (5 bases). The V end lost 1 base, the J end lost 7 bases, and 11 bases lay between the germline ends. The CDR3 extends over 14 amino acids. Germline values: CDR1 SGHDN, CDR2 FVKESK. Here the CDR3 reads CASSQGRGINEQFF. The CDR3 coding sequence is TGTGCCAGCAGCCAAGGTAGAGGGATTAATGAGCAGTTCTTC.

The CDR3 sequence is CSNRPSSYEQYF. DNA of the CDR3: TGCAGCAACCGACCGAGCTCCTACGAGCAGTACTTC. This chain links TRBV29-1 with TRBJ2-7; D ambiguous. V lost 8 bases and J 0 bases, leaving 11 bases between the germline ends. This CDR3 contains 12 residues. Germline V gene sequence: CDR1 SQVTM, CDR2 ANQGSEA.

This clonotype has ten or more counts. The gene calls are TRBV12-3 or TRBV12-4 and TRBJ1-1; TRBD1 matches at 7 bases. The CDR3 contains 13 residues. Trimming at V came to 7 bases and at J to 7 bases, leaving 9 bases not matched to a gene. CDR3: CASTPTRQGEAFF. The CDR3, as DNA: TGTGCCAGCACCCCGACCCGACAGGGTGAAGCTTTCTTT.

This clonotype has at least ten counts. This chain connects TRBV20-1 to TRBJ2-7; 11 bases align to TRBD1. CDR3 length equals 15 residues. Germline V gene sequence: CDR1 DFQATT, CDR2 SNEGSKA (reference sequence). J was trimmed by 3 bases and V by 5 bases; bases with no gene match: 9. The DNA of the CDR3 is TGCAGTGCTTTATCGACCGGGACAGGGGGCTACGAGCAGTACTTC. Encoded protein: CSALSTGTGGYEQYF.

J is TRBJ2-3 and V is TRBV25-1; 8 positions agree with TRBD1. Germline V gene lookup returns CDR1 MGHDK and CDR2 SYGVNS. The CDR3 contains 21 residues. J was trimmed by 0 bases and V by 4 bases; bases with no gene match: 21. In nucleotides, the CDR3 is TGTGCCAGCAGTGCCCCTGGGACAGGCCGACGAACTCCCACTAGCACAGATACGCAGTATTTT. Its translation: CASSAPGTGRRTPTSTDTQYF.

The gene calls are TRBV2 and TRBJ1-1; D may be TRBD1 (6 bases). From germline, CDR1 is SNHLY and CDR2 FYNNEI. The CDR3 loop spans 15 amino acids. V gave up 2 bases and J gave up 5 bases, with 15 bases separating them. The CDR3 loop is CASSEKQGGWTEAFF. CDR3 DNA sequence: TGTGCCAGCAGTGAAAAACAGGGTGGTTGGACTGAAGCTTTCTTT.

CDR3 sequence: CSLGTGTLYGYTF. As DNA, the CDR3 is TGCAGTTTGGGGACAGGGACCCTCTATGGCTACACCTTC. The chain combines TRBV29-1 with TRBJ1-2; 9 nucleotides align to TRBD1. The germline V gene encodes CDR1 SQVTM and CDR2 ANQGSEA. CDR3 size: 13 residues. The full variable domain, completed using reference TRBV29-1 and TRBJ1-2, is SAVISQKPSRDICQRGTSLTIQCQVDSQVTMMFWYRQQPGQSLTLIATANQGSEATYESGFVIDKFPISRPNLTFSTLTVSNMSPEDSSIYLCSLGTGTLYGYTFGSGTRLTVV.

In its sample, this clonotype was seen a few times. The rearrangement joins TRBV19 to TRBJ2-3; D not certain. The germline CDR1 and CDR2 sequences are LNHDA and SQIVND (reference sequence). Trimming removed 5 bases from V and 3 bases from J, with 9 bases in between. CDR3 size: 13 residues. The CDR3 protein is CASSVGKTDTQYF. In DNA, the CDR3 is TGTGCCAGTAGTGTGGGGAAAACAGATACGCAGTATTTT.

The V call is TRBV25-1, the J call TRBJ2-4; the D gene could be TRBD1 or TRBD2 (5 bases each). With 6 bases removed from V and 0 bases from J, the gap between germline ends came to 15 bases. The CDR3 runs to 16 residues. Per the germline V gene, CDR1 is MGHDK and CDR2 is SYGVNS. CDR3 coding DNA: TGTGCCAGCAGCCACTCCGGTGGGGGAGCCAAAAACATTCAGTACTTC. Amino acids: CASSHSGGGAKNIQYF.

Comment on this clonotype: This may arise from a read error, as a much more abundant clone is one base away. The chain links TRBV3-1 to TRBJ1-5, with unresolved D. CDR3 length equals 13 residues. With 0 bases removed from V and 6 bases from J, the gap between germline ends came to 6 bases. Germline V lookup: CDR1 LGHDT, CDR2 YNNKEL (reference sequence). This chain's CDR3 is CASSQERAQPQHF. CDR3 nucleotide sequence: TGTGCCAGCAGCCAAGAAAGGGCTCAGCCCCAGCATTTT.

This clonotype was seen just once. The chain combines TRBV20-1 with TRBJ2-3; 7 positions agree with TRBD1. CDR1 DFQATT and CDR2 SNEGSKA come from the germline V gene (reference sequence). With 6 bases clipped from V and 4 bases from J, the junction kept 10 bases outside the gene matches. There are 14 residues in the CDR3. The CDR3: CSASDRAWADTQYF. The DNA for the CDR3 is TGCAGTGCCTCTGACAGGGCATGGGCAGATACGCAGTATTTT.

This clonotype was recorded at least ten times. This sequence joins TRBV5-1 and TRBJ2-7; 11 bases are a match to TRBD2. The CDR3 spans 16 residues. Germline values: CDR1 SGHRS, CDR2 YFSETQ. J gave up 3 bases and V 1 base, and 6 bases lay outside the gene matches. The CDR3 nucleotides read TGCGCCAGCAGCTTGCTAGGTAGCGGGAGGGGCTACGAGCAGTACTTC. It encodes CASSLLGSGRGYEQYF.